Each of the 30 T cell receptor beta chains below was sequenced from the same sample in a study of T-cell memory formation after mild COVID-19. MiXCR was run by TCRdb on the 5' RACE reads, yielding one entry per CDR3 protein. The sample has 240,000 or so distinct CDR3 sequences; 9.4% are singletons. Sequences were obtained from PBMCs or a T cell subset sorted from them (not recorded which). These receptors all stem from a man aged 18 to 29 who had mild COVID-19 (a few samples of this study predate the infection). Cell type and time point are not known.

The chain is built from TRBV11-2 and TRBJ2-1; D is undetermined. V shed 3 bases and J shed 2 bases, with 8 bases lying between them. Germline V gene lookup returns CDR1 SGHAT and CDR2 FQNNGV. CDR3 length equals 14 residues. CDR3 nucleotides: TGTGCCAGCAGCTTGAACCCCCCCTACAATGAGCAGTTCTTC. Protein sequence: CASSLNPPYNEQFF.

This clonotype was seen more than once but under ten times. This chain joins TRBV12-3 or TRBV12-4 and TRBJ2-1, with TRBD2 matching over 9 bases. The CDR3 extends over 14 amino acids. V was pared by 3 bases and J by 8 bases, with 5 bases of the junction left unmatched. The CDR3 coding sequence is TGTGCCAGCAGTTTTGGCGGGGGGGCAGATGAGCAGTTCTTC. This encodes CASSFGGGADEQFF.

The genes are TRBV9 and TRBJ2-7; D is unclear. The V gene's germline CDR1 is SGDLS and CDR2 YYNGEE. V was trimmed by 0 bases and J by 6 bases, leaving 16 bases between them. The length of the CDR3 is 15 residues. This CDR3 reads CASSVDGIASGEQYF. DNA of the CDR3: TGTGCCAGCAGCGTAGATGGGATAGCCTCAGGCGAGCAGTACTTC.

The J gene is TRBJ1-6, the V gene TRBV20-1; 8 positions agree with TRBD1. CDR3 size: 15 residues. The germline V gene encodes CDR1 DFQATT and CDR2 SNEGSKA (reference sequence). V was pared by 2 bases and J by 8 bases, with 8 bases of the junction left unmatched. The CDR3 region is CSARIPGQVHSPLHF. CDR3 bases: TGCAGTGCTAGAATACCGGGACAGGTCCATTCACCCCTCCACTTT.

CDR3 bases: TGTGCCAGCAGCCCATGGACAGGGCGCAATGAGCAGTTCTTC. It translates to CASSPWTGRNEQFF. The rearrangement joins TRBV7-6 to TRBJ2-1, with TRBD1 matching 8 bases. Trimming removed 5 bases from V and 6 bases from J; junction bases left unmatched: 6. Germline CDR1 and CDR2: SGHVS and FNYEAQ. The CDR3 covers 14 residues.

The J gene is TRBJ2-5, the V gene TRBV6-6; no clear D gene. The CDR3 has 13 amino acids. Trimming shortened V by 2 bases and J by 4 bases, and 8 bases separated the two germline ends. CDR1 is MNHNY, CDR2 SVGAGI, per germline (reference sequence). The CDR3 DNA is TGTGCCAGCAGTTACGAGGACCGAGAGACCCAGTACTTC. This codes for CASSYEDRETQYF.

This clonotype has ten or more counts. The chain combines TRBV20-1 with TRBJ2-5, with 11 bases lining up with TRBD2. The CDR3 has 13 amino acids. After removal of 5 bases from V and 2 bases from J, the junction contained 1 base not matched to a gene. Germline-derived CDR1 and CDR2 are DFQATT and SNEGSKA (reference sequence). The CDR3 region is CSAGTSGQETQYF. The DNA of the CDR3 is TGCAGTGCTGGGACTAGCGGACAAGAGACCCAGTACTTC.

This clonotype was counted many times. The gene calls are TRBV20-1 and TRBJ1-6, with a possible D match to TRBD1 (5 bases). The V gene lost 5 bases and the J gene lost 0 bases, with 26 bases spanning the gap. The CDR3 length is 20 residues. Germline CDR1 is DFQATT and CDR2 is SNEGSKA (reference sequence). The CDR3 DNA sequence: TGCAGTGCTCCCAACCAATTCCTCCGGGACCCGAGCTCCTATAATTCACCCCTCCACTTT. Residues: CSAPNQFLRDPSSYNSPLHF.

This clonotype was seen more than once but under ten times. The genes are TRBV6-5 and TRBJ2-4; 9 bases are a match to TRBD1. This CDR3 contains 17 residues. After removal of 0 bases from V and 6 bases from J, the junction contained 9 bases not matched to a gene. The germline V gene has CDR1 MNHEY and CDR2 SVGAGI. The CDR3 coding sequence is TGTGCCAGCAGTTACTCGAATTTTCTGACAGGGGGAAACATTCAGTACTTC. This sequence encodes CASSYSNFLTGGNIQYF.

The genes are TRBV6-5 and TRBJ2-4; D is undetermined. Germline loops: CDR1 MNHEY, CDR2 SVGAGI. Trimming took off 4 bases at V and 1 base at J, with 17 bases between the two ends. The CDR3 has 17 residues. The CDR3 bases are TGTGCCAGCAGTTTAGGACCAGAGATTACGGCCAAAAACATTCAGTACTTC. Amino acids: CASSLGPEITAKNIQYF.

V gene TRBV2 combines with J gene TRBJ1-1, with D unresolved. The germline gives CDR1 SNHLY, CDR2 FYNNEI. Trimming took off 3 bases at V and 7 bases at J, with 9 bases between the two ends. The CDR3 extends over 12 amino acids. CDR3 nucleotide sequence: TGTGCCAGCAGTGACGGGGATCTTGAAGCTTTCTTT. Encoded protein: CASSDGDLEAFF. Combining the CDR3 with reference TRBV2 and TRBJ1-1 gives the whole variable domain EPEVTQTPSHQVTQMGQEVILRCVPISNHLYFYWYRQILGQKVEFLVSFYNNEISEKSEIFDDQFSVERPDGSNFTLKIRSTKLEDSAMYFCASSDGDLEAFFGQGTRLTVV.

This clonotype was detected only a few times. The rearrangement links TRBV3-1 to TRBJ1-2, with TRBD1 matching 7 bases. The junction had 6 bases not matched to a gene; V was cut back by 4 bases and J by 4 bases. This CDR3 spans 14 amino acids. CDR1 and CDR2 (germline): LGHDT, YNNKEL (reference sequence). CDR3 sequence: CASSPEGAGYGYTF. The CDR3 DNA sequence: TGTGCCAGCAGCCCGGAGGGGGCGGGCTATGGCTACACCTTC. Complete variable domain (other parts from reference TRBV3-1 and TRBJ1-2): DTAVSQTPKYLVTQMGNDKSIKCEQNLGHDTMYWYKQDSKKFLKIMFSYNNKELIINETVPNRFSPKSPDKAHLNLHINSLELGDSAVYFCASSPEGAGYGYTFGSGTRLTVV.

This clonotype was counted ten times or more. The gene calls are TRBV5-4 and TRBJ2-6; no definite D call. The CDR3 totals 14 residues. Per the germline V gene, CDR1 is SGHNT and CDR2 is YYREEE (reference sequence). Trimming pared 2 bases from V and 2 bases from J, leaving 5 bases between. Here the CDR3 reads CASSFGPGANVLTF. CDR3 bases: TGTGCCAGCAGCTTCGGGCCTGGGGCCAACGTCCTGACTTTC. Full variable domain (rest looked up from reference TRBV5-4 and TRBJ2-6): ETGVTQSPTHLIKTRGQQVTLRCSSQSGHNTVSWYQQALGQGPQFIFQYYREEENGRGNFPPRFSGLQFPNYSSELNVNALELDDSALYLCASSFGPGANVLTFGAGSRLTVL.

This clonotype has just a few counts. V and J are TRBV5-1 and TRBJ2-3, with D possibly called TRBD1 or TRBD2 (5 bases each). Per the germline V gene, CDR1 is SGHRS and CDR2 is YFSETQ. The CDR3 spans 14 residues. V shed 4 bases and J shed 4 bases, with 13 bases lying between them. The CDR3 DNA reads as TGCGCCAGCAGCCCGGATCAGGGAGCAGATACGCAGTATTTT. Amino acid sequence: CASSPDQGADTQYF. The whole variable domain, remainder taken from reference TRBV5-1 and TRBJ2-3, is KAGVTQTPRYLIKTRGQQVTLSCSPISGHRSVSWYQQTPGQGLQFLFEYFSETQRNKGNFPGRFSGRQFSNSRSEMNVSTLELGDSALYLCASSPDQGADTQYFGPGTRLTVL.

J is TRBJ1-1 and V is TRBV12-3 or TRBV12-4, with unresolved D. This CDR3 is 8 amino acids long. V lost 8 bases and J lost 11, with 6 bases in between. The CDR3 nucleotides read TGTGCCAGCGGGCTCGCTTTCTTT. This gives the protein CASGLAFF.

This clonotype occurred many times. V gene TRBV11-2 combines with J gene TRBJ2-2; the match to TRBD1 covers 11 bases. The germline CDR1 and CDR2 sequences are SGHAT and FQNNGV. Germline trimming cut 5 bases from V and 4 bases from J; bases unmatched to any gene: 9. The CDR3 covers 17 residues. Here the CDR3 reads CASSADRGLLITGELFF. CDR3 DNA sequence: TGTGCCAGCAGCGCGGACAGGGGGCTACTCATCACCGGGGAGCTGTTTTTT.

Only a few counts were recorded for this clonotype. Here the CDR3 reads CASRPLGQHYNQPQHF. In DNA form, the CDR3 reads TGTGCCAGCAGACCACTGGGACAGCACTACAATCAGCCCCAGCATTTT. The J gene is TRBJ1-5, the V gene TRBV27; 7 nucleotides line up with TRBD1. Germline values: CDR1 MNHEY, CDR2 SMNVEV (reference sequence). Unmatched junction bases numbered 11, after V lost 6 bases and J lost 3 bases. The CDR3 spans 16 residues.

CDR3 protein: CASRLRDRVSRETQYF. The CDR3 DNA sequence: TGTGCCAGCAGACTCCGGGACAGGGTATCTAGAGAGACCCAGTACTTC. V usage is TRBV6-1 and J usage is TRBJ2-5; 9 bases align to TRBD1. This CDR3 contains 16 residues. Unmatched junction bases numbered 12, after V lost 6 bases and J lost 4 bases. The V gene's germline CDR1 is MNHNS and CDR2 SASEGT.

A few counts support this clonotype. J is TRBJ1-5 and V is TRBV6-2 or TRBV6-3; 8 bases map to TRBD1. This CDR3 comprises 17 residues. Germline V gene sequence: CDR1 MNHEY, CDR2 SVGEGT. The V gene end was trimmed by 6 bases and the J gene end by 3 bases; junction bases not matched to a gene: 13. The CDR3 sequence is CASRKGDRGGINQPQHF. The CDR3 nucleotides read TGTGCCAGCAGGAAAGGCGACAGGGGAGGAATCAATCAGCCCCAGCATTTT.

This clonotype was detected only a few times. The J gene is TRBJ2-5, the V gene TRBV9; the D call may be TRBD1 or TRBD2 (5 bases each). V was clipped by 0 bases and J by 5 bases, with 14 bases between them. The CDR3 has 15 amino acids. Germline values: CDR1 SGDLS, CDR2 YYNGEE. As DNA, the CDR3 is TGTGCCAGCAGCGTAGATGGACGAGGGGTGGAGACCCAGTACTTC. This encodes CASSVDGRGVETQYF.

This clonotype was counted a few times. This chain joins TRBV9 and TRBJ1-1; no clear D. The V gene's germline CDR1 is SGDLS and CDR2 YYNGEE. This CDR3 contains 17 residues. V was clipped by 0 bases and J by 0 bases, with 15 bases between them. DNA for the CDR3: TGTGCCAGCAGCGTAGGTGGAGGGTTACCCTTGAACACTGAAGCTTTCTTT. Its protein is CASSVGGGLPLNTEAFF.

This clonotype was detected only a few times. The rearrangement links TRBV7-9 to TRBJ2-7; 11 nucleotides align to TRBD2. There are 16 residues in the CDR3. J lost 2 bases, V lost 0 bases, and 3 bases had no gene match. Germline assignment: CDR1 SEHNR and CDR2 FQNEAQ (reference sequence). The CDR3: CASSLARTSGPYEQYF. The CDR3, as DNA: TGTGCCAGCAGCTTAGCGCGGACTAGCGGGCCCTACGAGCAGTACTTC. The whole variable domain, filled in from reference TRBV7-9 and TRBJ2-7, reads DTGVSQNPRHKITKRGQNVTFRCDPISEHNRLYWYRQTLGQGPEFLTYFQNEAQLEKSRLLSDRFSAERPKGSFSTLEIQRTEQGDSAMYLCASSLARTSGPYEQYFGPGTRLTVT.

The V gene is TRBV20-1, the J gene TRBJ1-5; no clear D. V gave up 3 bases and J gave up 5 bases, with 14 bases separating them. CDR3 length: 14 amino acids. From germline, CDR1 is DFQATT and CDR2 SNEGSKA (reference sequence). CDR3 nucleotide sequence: TGCAGTGCTAGCACCAGCAGGATAGATCAGCCCCAGCATTTT. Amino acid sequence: CSASTSRIDQPQHF.

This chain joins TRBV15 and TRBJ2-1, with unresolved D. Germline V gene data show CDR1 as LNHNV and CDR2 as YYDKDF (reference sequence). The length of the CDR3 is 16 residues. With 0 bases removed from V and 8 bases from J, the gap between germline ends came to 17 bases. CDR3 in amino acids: CATSRDGPLERHEQFF. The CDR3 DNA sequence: TGTGCCACCAGCAGAGATGGGCCTCTGGAGCGTCATGAGCAGTTCTTC.

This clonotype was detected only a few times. This CDR3 reads CASRTSGTSAGELFF. The CDR3 DNA reads TGTGCCAGCAGAACCTCCGGGACTAGCGCCGGGGAGCTGTTTTTT. The chain recombines TRBV7-9 with TRBJ2-2, with 10 nucleotides matching TRBD2. Looked up from germline, CDR1 is SEHNR and CDR2 is FQNEAQ (reference sequence). This CDR3 is 15 amino acids long. The V segment lost 6 bases and the J segment 6 bases; nucleotides outside the gene matches: 7.

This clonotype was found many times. The CDR3 sequence is CATSDRGLAGDTQYF. CDR3 in DNA: TGTGCCACCAGTGACCGGGGACTAGCGGGAGATACGCAGTATTTT. The rearrangement links TRBV24-1 to TRBJ2-3; 12 positions agree with TRBD2. This CDR3 is 15 amino acids long. Germline CDR1 KGHDR, CDR2 SFDVKD. The V and J ends lost 4 bases and 5 bases, in that order; junction bases with no gene match: 3.

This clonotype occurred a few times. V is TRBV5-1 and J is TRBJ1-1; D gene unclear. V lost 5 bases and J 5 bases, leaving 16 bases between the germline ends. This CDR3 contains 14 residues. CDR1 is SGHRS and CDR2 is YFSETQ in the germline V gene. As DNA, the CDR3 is TGCGCCAGCAGTCCGAGTAGGGTCGGTACTGAAGCTTTCTTT. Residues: CASSPSRVGTEAFF. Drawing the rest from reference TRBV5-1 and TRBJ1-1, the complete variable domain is KAGVTQTPRYLIKTRGQQVTLSCSPISGHRSVSWYQQTPGQGLQFLFEYFSETQRNKGNFPGRFSGRQFSNSRSEMNVSTLELGDSALYLCASSPSRVGTEAFFGQGTRLTVV.

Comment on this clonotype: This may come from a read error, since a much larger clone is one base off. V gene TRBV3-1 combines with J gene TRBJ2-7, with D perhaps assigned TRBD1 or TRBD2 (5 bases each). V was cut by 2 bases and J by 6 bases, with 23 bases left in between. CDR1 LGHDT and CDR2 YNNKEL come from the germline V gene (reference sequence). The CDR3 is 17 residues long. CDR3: CASSQQSNRFGGGEQYF. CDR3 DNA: TGTGCCAGCAGCCAACAATCGAATCGTTTTGGTGGGGGCGAGCAGTACTTC.

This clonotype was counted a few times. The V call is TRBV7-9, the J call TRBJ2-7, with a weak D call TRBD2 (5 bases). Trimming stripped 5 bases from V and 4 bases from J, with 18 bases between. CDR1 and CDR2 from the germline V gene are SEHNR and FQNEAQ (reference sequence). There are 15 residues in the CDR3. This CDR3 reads CASSLTPGVSYEQYF. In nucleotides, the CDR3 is TGTGCCAGCAGCCTCACTCCCGGGGTTTCTTACGAGCAGTACTTC. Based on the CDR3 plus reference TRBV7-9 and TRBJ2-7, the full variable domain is DTGVSQNPRHKITKRGQNVTFRCDPISEHNRLYWYRQTLGQGPEFLTYFQNEAQLEKSRLLSDRFSAERPKGSFSTLEIQRTEQGDSAMYLCASSLTPGVSYEQYFGPGTRLTVT.

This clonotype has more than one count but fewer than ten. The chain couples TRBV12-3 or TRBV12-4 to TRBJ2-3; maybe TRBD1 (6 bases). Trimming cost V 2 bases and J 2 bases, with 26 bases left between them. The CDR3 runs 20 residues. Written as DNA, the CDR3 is TGTGCCAGCAGTTTAAGGGTCCCCTTATTGTTGGGGGCATCCACAGATACGCAGTATTTT. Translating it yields CASSLRVPLLLGASTDTQYF.